This paragraph covers one T cell receptor (beta chain) sequence. This record belongs to a study of control samples from healthy donors and cancer patients. Looked up from germline, CDR1 is SGHTA and CDR2 is FQGNSA. The CDR3 covers 16 residues. V was pared by 4 bases and J by 6 bases, with 15 bases of the junction left unmatched. This table comes from immunoSEQ multiplex PCR, and its TCRdb copy is limited to in-frame clones, with some not included. Among over 80,000 clones, 70% to 80% were seen once, and the ten largest hold 10%. The sequence derives from a young woman in good health. This chain uses TRBV7-2 with TRBJ2-7, with TRBD1 matching 7 bases. Sample: blood. CDR3 coding DNA: TGTGCCAGCAGCTCTAGGAGGTTGACAGGGCCGTTCGAGCAGTACTTC. Translating gives CASSSRRLTGPFEQYF.